This T cell receptor beta chain was observed in a study of graft-versus-host responses after intestinal transplantation. Study overall: Transplants were multivisceral, liver-intestinal, or isolated intestinal. Every recipient underwent anti-thymocyte globulin induction, then tacrolimus and steroids for two to four years.

As for this clone: Its antigen is as yet unknown.

Sequencing used immunoSEQ multiplex PCR; TCRdb keeps in-frame clones, though not all of them. The sample includes roughly 96,000 clones, roughly 90% of them seen just once. CDR3 length: 14 residues. Germline V CDR1 and CDR2: MDHEN, SYDVKM. Losses at the gene ends were 8 bases for V and 5 bases for J; bases not matched to a gene: 9. Study-wide findings and caveats: Peak circulating GvH clone levels tracked with early post-transplant HvG declines. Analysis identified GvH clones in recipient marrow, with some appearing first in ileum or blood.

J is TRBJ2-1 and V is TRBV28; 7 bases line up with TRBD1. This clonotype was obtained from a human donor who received an intestinal transplant. Sequenced material: unstimulated CD8+ T cells sorted from spleen or lymph node cells, taken before intestinal transplant. This CDR3 is CASGDRDINNEQFF. CDR3 coding DNA: TGTGCCAGCGGAGACAGGGACATAAACAATGAGCAGTTCTTC.